This T cell receptor (beta chain) was captured in a study of OX40 agonist ivuxolimab in advanced cancers. The table came from immunoSEQ multiplex PCR; TCRdb's copy has only in-frame clones and leaves some out. This sample yields about 82,000 clones, of which around four fifths are seen a single time; approximately 0.9% belongs to the top ten. The CDR3 has 13 amino acids. With 5 bases removed from V and 4 bases from J, the gap between germline ends came to 11 bases. CDR1 is SGHTA, CDR2 FQGNSA, per germline. This receptor was taken from an adult with an advanced solid tumor such as melanoma, head and neck, liver or kidney cancer. The chain employs TRBV7-2 and TRBJ1-2; D not certain. The specimen was CD4+ or CD8+ T cells sorted from blood, collected in a trial of the OX40 agonist ivuxolimab. Here the CDR3 DNA reads TGTGCCAGCAGCCCTCAGGACGTCTATGGCTACACCTTC. This encodes CASSPQDVYGYTF.